The following is a T cell receptor (beta chain) sequence with its context. The antigen is undetermined. Trimming removed 2 bases at V and 2 bases at J, with 6 bases between. Per germline, CDR1 DFQATT and CDR2 SNEGSKA (reference sequence). This CDR3 is 12 amino acids long. This sample is drawn from a study of CD8 T cells in ankylosing spondylitis. Whole-study results and caveats: It was reported that disease-linked clones were significantly enriched in matched ankylosing spondylitis synovial fluid. In the blood and synovial fluid of reactive arthritis, some motif variants had been previously reported.

A quantitative 5'-RACE method, one with molecular barcodes, was used to make TCR beta libraries. TCRdb processed the 5' RACE reads anew with MiXCR; each CDR3 protein has one entry. This repertoire shows approximately 290,000 distinct CDR3 sequences, roughly 20% found once; its top ten account for under 4%. This chain connects TRBV20-1 to TRBJ1-2; D remains unclear. The source is a female donor with ankylosing spondylitis or in good health (not recorded which). Sequenced input: blood, either unsorted or a sorted T cell fraction (not recorded which). The CDR3 DNA is TGCAGTGCTAGAAGGCGGAACTATGGCTACACCTTC. It translates to CSARRRNYGYTF.